The clone carrying this T cell receptor (beta chain) occurred a few times. What it binds is unknown. There were no participants with HIV treated outside the United States. Per germline, CDR1 SGHTA and CDR2 FQGTGA. V dropped 8 bases and J dropped 3 bases, with 11 bases sitting between them. The length of the CDR3 is 12 residues. The data derive from a study of long-term antiretroviral therapy in people with HIV. At survey level, the immunoSEQ assay was run in its v3.0 version. Clones were sequenced by immunoSEQ multiplex PCR, and TCRdb holds only the in-frame ones, with some missing. The table includes tens of thousands of clones, about four fifths detected once. Overall study findings and caveats: The study lacked data on ART adherence, viral resistance or therapy changes. Even long-term ART left TRB diversity below transplant donor controls, despite gains. Pre-ART clonal expansion yielded clones that dominated the repertoire at all time points.

The chain joins TRBV7-3 to TRBJ2-7; D perhaps matches TRBD1 (6 bases). This sequence originates from a man in his thirties or forties with HIV. Here the sequenced sample was unsorted PBMCs, taken 0.7 years before starting antiretroviral therapy. CDR3 sequence (DNA): TGTGCCAGCGGAACAGGGAGCTACGAGCAGTACTTC. Translation gives CASGTGSYEQYF.